This T cell receptor beta chain was captured in a study of blood T cell repertoires in COVID-19 (dated by TCRdb to 2018 to 2021). Broadly, across the study: Collaborator samples came from the United States, Italy and Spain and covered acute and convalescent phases of COVID-19. The repertoires were released in a freely available public database intended as a resource for research on the immune response to SARS-CoV-2. Subjects who had been exposed to COVID-19, were actively infected with it, or had recovered from it provided the deeply sampled blood TCRbeta repertoires that made up the dataset. The samples were drawn from the first 160 participants of the ongoing ImmuneRACE study and from 1,200 or so subjects provided by 6 global collaborators. Nearly every sample came with metadata listing a de-identified subject ID, COVID-19 status, age in years and sex. Where available, HLA class I and class II types were obtained from metadata supplied by the sample provider rather than from assay-based typing. The prospective study material was composed of cDNA or gDNA derived from T cells, B-cell-depleted T cells, or PBMCs.

The germline V gene gives CDR1 as SGHRS and CDR2 as YFSETQ. V sheds 0 bases and J sheds 4 bases, leaving 7 bases between their ends. The CDR3 has 13 amino acids, counting the end cysteine and phenylalanine. Just CDR3 DNA is preserved here, 39 bases in frame from base 1. One collaborating source in Seattle enrolled patients while the patients were actively infected and followed the patients over time throughout the course of disease. Each collaborating institution followed its own protocols to collect whole blood in K2EDTA tubes. For TCRbeta analysis, collaborators shipped samples as frozen whole blood, isolated PBMCs, or DNA extracted from either of those sample types. A single count supports this clone. Its antigen is unknown. Base qualities are not at hand, and no much larger clone is one base apart. TCRbeta CDR3 regions were amplified from genomic DNA by means of the immunoSEQ Assay, a bias-controlled multiplex PCR. As for the original processing: The number of nucleated cells in each sample was estimated from the amplification of reference gene primers within the assay. To quantify the absolute abundance of each unique TCRbeta CDR3 rearrangement, sequence reads were collapsed and filtered. For each sample, productive Simpson clonality was calculated as the square root of Simpson's diversity index across productive rearrangements. Here the immuneACCESS table is served through TCRdb, limited to in-frame sequences with V and J called. Missing clones are a known gap in these copies; in checked studies unresolved V genes cover under half, and the rest lacks a known reason. The V and J calls and clone size come from that table; D and trimming were worked out from the DNA. The sample includes fewer than 200,000 clones, with approximately 84% observed a single time. The leading ten clones occupy roughly 8.3% of the sample.

Results the study describes overall, beyond this receptor: Clinical and demographic metadata were provided uncurated, with the amount varying by source and participant.

The receptor's source is an older woman with COVID-19, enrolled during active disease. The sequence joins TRBV5-1 to TRBJ1-1, with an unclear D gene assignment. The material sequenced was peripheral blood. At the DNA level, the sequence is TGCGCCAGCAGCTTGGCTGAGGTCACTGAAGCTTTCTTT. Protein translation: CASSLAEVTEAFF.